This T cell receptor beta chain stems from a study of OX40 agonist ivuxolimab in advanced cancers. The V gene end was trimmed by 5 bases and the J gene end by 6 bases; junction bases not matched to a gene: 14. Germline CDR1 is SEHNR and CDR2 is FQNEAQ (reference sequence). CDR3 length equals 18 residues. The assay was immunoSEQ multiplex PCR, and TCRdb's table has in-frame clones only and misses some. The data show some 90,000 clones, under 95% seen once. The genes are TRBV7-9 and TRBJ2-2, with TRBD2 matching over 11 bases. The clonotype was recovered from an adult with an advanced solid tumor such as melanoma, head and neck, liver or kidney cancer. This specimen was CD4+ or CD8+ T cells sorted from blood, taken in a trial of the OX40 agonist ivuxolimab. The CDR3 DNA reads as TGTGCCAGCAGCAACCGACAGGGTATAGCGGGAGGGCCCGGGGAGCTGTTTTTT. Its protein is CASSNRQGIAGGPGELFF.